The 19 T cell receptor beta chains in this list originate from one sample, sequenced in a study of T cells in Graves' hyperthyroidism and ophthalmopathy. Template material for amplifying TCR beta CDR3 regions consisted of RNA transcripts. Primed by the HTBI set, a first-round RT-PCR was run on the TCR CDR3. Each CDR3 protein is one row after TCRdb ran MiXCR on the multiplex PCR reads. The sample comprises a few hundred thousand distinct CDR3 sequences, about a sixth of which are singletons, and 6.5% to 8% rests with the top ten. Sequencing was performed on blood. These receptors originate from a woman aged 30 to 39 with Graves' hyperthyroidism.

This clonotype was counted at least ten times. The V call is TRBV18, the J call TRBJ2-5; D possibly corresponds to TRBD2 (5 bases). Trimming cost V 2 bases and J 5 bases, with 9 bases left between them. The CDR3 sequence is 13 residues long. Germline V gene lookup returns CDR1 KGHSH and CDR2 LQKENI. CDR3 sequence: CASSPEGWETQYF. As DNA, the CDR3 is TGTGCCAGCTCACCAGAGGGATGGGAGACCCAGTACTTC.

This chain connects TRBV9 to TRBJ2-1; a possible D gene is TRBD1 (6 bases). Germline lookup yields CDR1 SGDLS and CDR2 YYNGEE. The CDR3 loop spans 16 amino acids. Trimming left V 0 bases short and J 1 base short, with 11 bases between. CDR3 DNA sequence: TGTGCCAGCAGCGTAGGAGACAGGCTTTCCTACAATGAGCAGTTCTTC. Its translation is CASSVGDRLSYNEQFF.

The J gene is TRBJ1-2, the V gene TRBV18; 8 bases match TRBD1. The V gene end was trimmed by 3 bases and the J gene end by 4 bases; junction bases not matched to a gene: 10. The length of the CDR3 is 16 residues. Germline V gene sequence: CDR1 KGHSH, CDR2 LQKENI. Written as DNA, the CDR3 is TGTGCCAGCTCACCTCTCTCCCCGACAGGGGCCTATGGCTACACCTTC. Amino acid sequence: CASSPLSPTGAYGYTF.

There are many counts of this clonotype. The chain uses TRBV7-6 and TRBJ2-3; TRBD2 aligns across 11 bases. Germline trimming cut 5 bases from V and 3 bases from J; bases unmatched to any gene: 10. The CDR3 loop spans 17 amino acids. Germline V gene lookup returns CDR1 SGHVS and CDR2 FNYEAQ. The CDR3 loop reads CASSPSRLAGLTDTQYF. The CDR3 coding sequence is TGTGCCAGCAGCCCTTCACGACTAGCGGGACTAACAGATACGCAGTATTTT. The full variable domain, with the rest looked up from reference TRBV7-6 and TRBJ2-3, is GAGVSQSPRYKVTKRGQDVALRCDPISGHVSLYWYRQALGQGPEFLTYFNYEAQQDKSGLPNDRFSAERPEGSISTLTIQRTEQRDSAMYRCASSPSRLAGLTDTQYFGPGTRLTVL.

This clonotype was seen a few times. The rearrangement joins TRBV6-1 to TRBJ1-5, with D perhaps matching TRBD1 (5 bases). Between the trimmed V and J ends, which lost 4 bases and 3 bases, there was a span of 16 bases. The CDR3 has 16 amino acids. The V gene's germline CDR1 is MNHNS and CDR2 SASEGT. CDR3 in DNA: TGTGCCAGCAGTGGAAATTTTTCAGGGAACAATCAGCCCCAGCATTTT. It codes for CASSGNFSGNNQPQHF.

The chain joins TRBV9 to TRBJ1-3; 9 nucleotides agree with TRBD1. This CDR3 is 17 amino acids long. Germline CDR1 and CDR2: SGDLS and YYNGEE. With V trimmed by 3 bases and J by 2 bases, 9 bases remained unmatched. The CDR3 DNA reads as TGTGCCAGCAGCGGTCCGGGACAGGGTTCCCCTGGAAACACCATATATTTT. Protein product: CASSGPGQGSPGNTIYF.

This clonotype showed up just a few times. The chain uses TRBV3-1 and TRBJ2-1, with no clear D. The CDR3 is 17 residues long. In germline, CDR1 is LGHDT, CDR2 YNNKEL (reference sequence). V was cut by 0 bases and J by 4 bases, with 16 bases left in between. The CDR3 sequence: CASSQDPVVKPYNEQFF. Here the CDR3 DNA reads TGTGCCAGCAGCCAAGATCCCGTGGTTAAGCCTTACAATGAGCAGTTCTTC.

This clonotype was detected ten times or more. This chain uses TRBV7-2 with TRBJ2-7, with 11 bases matching TRBD2. Germline loops: CDR1 SGHTA, CDR2 FQGNSA. The CDR3 is made up of 15 amino acids. With V trimmed by 2 bases and J by 3 bases, 3 bases remained unmatched. The CDR3 nucleotides read TGTGCCAGCAGCTTAACTAGCGGGAGTGGCTACGAGCAGTACTTC. It specifies CASSLTSGSGYEQYF.

This clonotype was seen only a few times. This chain connects TRBV3-1 to TRBJ1-6, with D tentatively TRBD1 (5 bases). V was pared by 4 bases and J by 8 bases, with 6 bases between. Germline V gene lookup returns CDR1 LGHDT and CDR2 YNNKEL (reference sequence). This CDR3 has 12 residues. The CDR3 is CASSRGDSPLHF. CDR3 nucleotides: TGTGCCAGCAGCCGAGGGGATTCACCCCTCCACTTT.

This clonotype showed up many times. The chain couples TRBV2 to TRBJ2-7, with 8 bases fitting TRBD1. V lost 3 bases and J lost 2; bases outside the gene matches: 3. The germline CDR1 and CDR2 sequences are SNHLY and FYNNEI. This CDR3 contains 14 residues. The CDR3 bases are TGTGCCAGCAGTGATCTGGACAGGGCCTACGAGCAGTACTTC. Protein sequence: CASSDLDRAYEQYF.

In its sample, this clonotype was seen many times. This rearrangement joins TRBV11-2 to TRBJ2-7, with 8 bases aligning to TRBD1. The CDR3 spans 15 residues. Per the germline V gene, CDR1 is SGHAT and CDR2 is FQNNGV. J gave up 1 base and V 6 bases, and 8 bases lay outside the gene matches. The CDR3 here is CASSSSRDRSYEQYF. CDR3 sequence (DNA): TGTGCCAGCAGTTCTAGCCGGGACAGGTCCTACGAGCAGTACTTC.

This clonotype was found many times. The gene calls are TRBV2 and TRBJ2-2; D call uncertain. Trimming took off 7 bases at V and 4 bases at J, with 10 bases between the two ends. This CDR3 is built from 13 residues. CDR1 and CDR2 from the germline V gene are SNHLY and FYNNEI. The chain's CDR3 is CASKLAATGELFF. The DNA for the CDR3 is TGTGCCAGCAAACTGGCAGCCACCGGGGAGCTGTTTTTT.

This clonotype was recorded at least ten times. V and J are TRBV6-5 and TRBJ2-1; the match to TRBD1 covers 12 bases. The CDR3 extends over 15 amino acids. V trimming: 0 bases; J trimming: 8 bases; junction bases outside the gene matches: 2. Germline CDR1 reads MNHEY; CDR2 reads SVGAGI. CDR3 sequence: CASSYSGTGGYEQFF. The CDR3 DNA is TGTGCCAGCAGTTACTCCGGGACAGGGGGCTATGAGCAGTTCTTC.

At least ten counts were recorded for this clonotype. V gene TRBV18 combines with J gene TRBJ2-7; D is ambiguous. The CDR3 is made up of 13 amino acids. V dropped 4 bases and J dropped 1 base, with 8 bases sitting between them. CDR1 and CDR2 (germline): KGHSH, LQKENI. CDR3 loop: CASSLRRSYEQYF. CDR3 DNA sequence: TGTGCCAGCTCACTGCGAAGGTCCTACGAGCAGTACTTC.

This clonotype has at least ten counts. The J gene is TRBJ2-2, the V gene TRBV11-3, with TRBD1 as a possible D gene (5 bases). Germline CDR1 reads SGHNT; CDR2 reads YENEEA. The CDR3 length is 11 residues. V lost 6 bases and J lost 7, with 6 bases in between. The CDR3 is CASRDSGELFF. CDR3 coding DNA: TGTGCCAGCAGAGACAGCGGGGAGCTGTTTTTT.

This clonotype has at least ten counts. The chain couples TRBV3-1 to TRBJ2-7, with D uncertain. The CDR3 is 14 residues long. The V end was cut by 3 bases, the J end by 2 bases, with 11 bases between. Germline CDR1 reads LGHDT; CDR2 reads YNNKEL (reference sequence). The CDR3 nucleotides read TGTGCCAGCAGCCAGGGGATAAGGGCCTACGAGCAGTACTTC. The encoded protein is CASSQGIRAYEQYF.

This clonotype was seen ten or more times. V gene TRBV20-1 combines with J gene TRBJ2-3; maybe TRBD2 (6 bases). Trimming cost V 1 base and J 0 bases, with 8 bases left between them. Germline V gene sequence: CDR1 DFQATT, CDR2 SNEGSKA (reference sequence). The CDR3 sequence is 14 residues long. The CDR3 here is CSARAGTSTDTQYF. For the CDR3, the DNA is TGCAGTGCTAGAGCCGGGACTAGCACAGATACGCAGTATTTT.

Notes on this clonotype: The conserved closing phenylalanine or tryptophan is absent in this CDR3, likely reflecting a read error. The rearrangement links TRBV4-1 to TRBJ1-1; no firm D call. From germline, CDR1 is MGHRA and CDR2 YSYEKL. This CDR3 region has 14 residues. With 1 base removed from V and 6 bases from J, the gap between germline ends came to 12 bases. CDR3 bases: TGCGCCAGCAGCCAAGTAAGGACGGAACCTGAAGCTTTCTCT. This gives the protein CASSQVRTEPEAFS.

This clonotype was seen ten or more times. The genes are TRBV3-1 and TRBJ1-4; tentative D call: TRBD1 (5 bases). Germline values: CDR1 LGHDT, CDR2 YNNKEL (reference sequence). V was clipped by 3 bases and J by 6 bases, with 14 bases between them. The CDR3 contains 15 residues. This chain's CDR3 is CASSHEGRRYEKLFF. The CDR3 region has the DNA TGTGCCAGCAGCCATGAGGGACGAAGATATGAAAAACTGTTTTTT.